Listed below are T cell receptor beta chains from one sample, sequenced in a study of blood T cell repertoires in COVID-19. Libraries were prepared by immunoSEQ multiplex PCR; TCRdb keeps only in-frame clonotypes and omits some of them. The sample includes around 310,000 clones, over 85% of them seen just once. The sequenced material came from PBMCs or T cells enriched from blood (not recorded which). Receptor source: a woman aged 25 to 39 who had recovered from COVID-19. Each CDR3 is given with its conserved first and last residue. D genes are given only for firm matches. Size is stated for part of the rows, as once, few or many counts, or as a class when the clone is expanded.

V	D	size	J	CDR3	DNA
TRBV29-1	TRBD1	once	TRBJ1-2	CSGGTDFYDGYTF	TGCAGCGGGGGGACAGACTTTTATGATGGCTACACCTTC
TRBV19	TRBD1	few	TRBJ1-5	CASRTGDSNQPQHF	TGTGCCAGTAGGACAGGGGATAGCAATCAGCCCCAGCATTTT
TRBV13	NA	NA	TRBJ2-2	CASRLPSAGELFF	TGTGCCAGCAGGTTACCGAGCGCCGGGGAGCTGTTTTTT
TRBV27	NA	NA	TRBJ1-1	CASQASSTEAFF	TGTGCCAGCCAGGCCTCGAGCACTGAAGCTTTCTTT
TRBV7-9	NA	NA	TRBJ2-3	CAFPRDSSTDTQYF	TGTGCCTTCCCCCGAGACAGTAGCACAGATACGCAGTATTTT
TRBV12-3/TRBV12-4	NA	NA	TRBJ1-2	CASSSGFGYTF	TGTGCCAGCAGTTCAGGGTTTGGCTACACCTTC
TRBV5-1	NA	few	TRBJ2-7	CASSLWTTYEQYF	TGCGCCAGCAGCCTGTGGACAACCTACGAGCAGTACTTC
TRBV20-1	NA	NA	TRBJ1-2	CSASRQDYGYTF	TGCAGTGCTAGTAGACAGGACTATGGCTACACCTTC
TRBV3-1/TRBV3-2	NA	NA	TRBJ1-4	CASSQGSGVEKLFF	TGTGCCAGCAGCCAAGGGTCAGGGGTTGAAAAACTGTTTTTT
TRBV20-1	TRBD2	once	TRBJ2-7	CSASTSAYEQYF	TGCAGTGCTAGTACTAGCGCTTACGAGCAGTACTTC
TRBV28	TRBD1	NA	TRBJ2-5	CASSIGTEGEETQYF	TGTGCCAGCAGTATCGGGACAGAGGGCGAAGAGACCCAGTACTTC
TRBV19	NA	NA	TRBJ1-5	CASSIGRITSLGGQPQHF	TGTGCCAGTAGTATAGGGCGGATCACTTCTCTAGGAGGTCAGCCCCAGCATTTT
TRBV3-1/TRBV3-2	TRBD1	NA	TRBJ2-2	CASTNRGNTGELFF	TGTGCCAGCACCAACAGGGGGAACACCGGGGAGCTGTTTTTT
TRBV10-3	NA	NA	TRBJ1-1	CAISGDMNTEAFF	TGTGCCATCAGCGGGGACATGAACACTGAAGCTTTCTTT
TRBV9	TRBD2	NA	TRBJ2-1	CASSVGLAGYNEQFF	TGTGCCAGCAGCGTAGGCCTAGCGGGATACAATGAGCAGTTCTTC
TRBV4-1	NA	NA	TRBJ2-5	CASSQEWSEETQYF	TGCGCCAGCAGCCAAGAGTGGTCAGAAGAGACCCAGTACTTC
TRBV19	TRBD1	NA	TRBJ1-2	CASSARGGLDRGGYTF	TGTGCCAGTAGTGCGAGGGGAGGATTGGACAGGGGTGGCTACACCTTC
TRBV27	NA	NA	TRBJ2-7	CASSLGSGNSYEQYF	TGTGCCAGCAGTTTAGGTAGCGGCAACTCCTACGAGCAGTACTTC
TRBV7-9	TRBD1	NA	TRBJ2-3	CASSDDRVTDTQYF	TGTGCCAGCAGCGACGACAGGGTCACAGATACGCAGTATTTT
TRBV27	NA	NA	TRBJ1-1	CASSLGRVAEAFF	TGTGCCAGCAGTTTGGGCAGGGTGGCTGAAGCTTTCTTT
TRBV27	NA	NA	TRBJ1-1	CASSLLGGRVTEAFF	TGTGCCAGCAGTTTATTGGGGGGGCGCGTTACTGAAGCTTTCTTT
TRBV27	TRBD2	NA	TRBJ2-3	CASSMAGADTQYF	TGTGCCAGCTCAATGGCGGGAGCGGATACGCAGTATTTT
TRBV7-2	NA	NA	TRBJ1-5	CASSPEGDLARHQHF	TGTGCCAGCAGCCCCGAGGGGGACCTCGCCCGGCACCAGCATTTT
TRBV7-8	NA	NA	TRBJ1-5	CASSPKSVFRPQHF	TGTGCCAGCAGCCCTAAAAGCGTTTTTCGGCCCCAGCATTTT
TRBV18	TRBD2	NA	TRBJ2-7	CASSPASGSRDEQYF	TGTGCCAGCTCACCAGCTAGCGGGAGTCGCGACGAGCAGTACTTC
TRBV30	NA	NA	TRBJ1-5	CAWSVRQVNQPQHF	TGTGCCTGGAGTGTACGTCAGGTCAATCAGCCCCAGCATTTT
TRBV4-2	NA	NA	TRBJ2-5	CASSPAWTDPQETQYF	TGTGCCAGCAGCCCCGCTTGGACAGACCCACAAGAGACCCAGTACTTC
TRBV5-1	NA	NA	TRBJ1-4	CASSLANWSEKLFF	TGCGCCAGCAGCTTGGCGAACTGGAGTGAAAAACTGTTTTTT
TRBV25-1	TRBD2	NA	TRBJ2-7	CASSELAGGYEQYF	TGTGCCAGCAGTGAGTTGGCGGGAGGCTACGAGCAGTACTTC
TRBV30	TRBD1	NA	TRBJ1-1	CAWSVRTGYNTEAFF	TGTGCCTGGAGTGTACGGACAGGGTATAACACTGAAGCTTTCTTT
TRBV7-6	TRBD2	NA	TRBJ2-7	CASSPTLAGGPYEQYF	TGTGCCAGCAGCCCAACCCTAGCGGGAGGGCCGTACGAGCAGTACTTC
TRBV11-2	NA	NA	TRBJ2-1	CASSSSGRWDNEQFF	TGTGCCAGCAGCTCCTCGGGTCGGTGGGACAATGAGCAGTTCTTC
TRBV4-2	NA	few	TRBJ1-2	CASSQVGSGYTF	TGTGCCAGCAGCCAAGTTGGCTCTGGCTACACCTTC
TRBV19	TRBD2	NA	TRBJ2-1	CASSIGLVRGRAYNEQFF	TGTGCCAGTAGTATAGGACTAGTAAGAGGGAGGGCCTACAATGAGCAGTTCTTC
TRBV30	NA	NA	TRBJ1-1	CAWYDRWKNTEAFF	TGTGCCTGGTACGACAGGTGGAAGAACACTGAAGCTTTCTTT
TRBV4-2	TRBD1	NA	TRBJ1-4	CASSQPFHIGQGSNRFWTNEKLFF	TGTGCCAGCAGCCAACCCTTTCACATAGGACAGGGAAGTAACAGGTTTTGGACTAATGAAAAACTGTTTTTT
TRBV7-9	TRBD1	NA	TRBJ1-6	CASSLGDREASPLHF	TGTGCCAGCAGCTTAGGGGACAGGGAGGCCTCACCCCTCCACTTT
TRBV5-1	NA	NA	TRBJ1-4	CASSFQGTNEKLFF	TGCGCCAGCAGCTTTCAGGGCACTAATGAAAAACTGTTTTTT
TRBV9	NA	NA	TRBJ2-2	CASSVSGGNTGELFF	TGTGCCAGCAGCGTAAGTGGCGGGAACACCGGGGAGCTGTTTTTT
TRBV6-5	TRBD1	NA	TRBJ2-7	CASSLGQGSYGQYF	TGTGCCAGCAGTTTGGGACAGGGGAGTTATGGGCAGTACTTC
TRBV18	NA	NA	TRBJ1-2	CASSPSQSSNYGYTF	TGTGCCAGCTCACCTTCGCAGTCCTCTAACTATGGCTACACCTTC
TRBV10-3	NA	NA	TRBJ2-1	CATGPTDSSYNEQFF	TGTGCCACTGGGCCCACCGATAGCTCCTACAATGAGCAGTTCTTC
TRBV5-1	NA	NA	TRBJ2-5	CASSFRGQETQYF	TGCGCCAGCAGCTTCAGGGGTCAAGAGACCCAGTACTTC
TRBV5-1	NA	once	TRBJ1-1	CASNSQGSEAFF	TGCGCCAGCAACAGTCAGGGCTCTGAAGCTTTCTTT
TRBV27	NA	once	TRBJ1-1	CASSLGGATEAFF	TGTGCCAGCAGTTTGGGAGGGGCCACTGAAGCTTTCTTT
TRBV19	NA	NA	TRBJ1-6	CASSTTRRESSYNSPLHF	TGTGCCAGTAGTACTACCCGCCGGGAAAGCTCCTATAATTCACCCCTCCACTTT
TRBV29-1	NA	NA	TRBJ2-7	CSVAHTVNPYEQYF	TGCAGCGTTGCCCACACAGTCAACCCCTACGAGCAGTACTTC
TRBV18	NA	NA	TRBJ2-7	CASSPNRALEQYF	TGTGCCAGCTCACCAAACAGGGCGCTCGAGCAGTACTTC
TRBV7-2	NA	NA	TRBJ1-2	CASSLQGAHTF	TGTGCCAGCAGCTTACAAGGGGCCCACACCTTC
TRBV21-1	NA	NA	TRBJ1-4	CASSLIDRPNEKLFF	TGTGCCAGCAGCTTAATTGACAGGCCAAATGAAAAACTGTTTTTT
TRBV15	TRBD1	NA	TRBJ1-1	CATSRDRDRALRAFF	TGTGCCACCAGCAGAGACCGGGACAGGGCCTTGAGGGCTTTCTTT
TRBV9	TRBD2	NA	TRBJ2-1	CASSVGTSAYNEQFF	TGTGCCAGCAGCGTAGGGACTAGCGCGTACAATGAGCAGTTCTTC
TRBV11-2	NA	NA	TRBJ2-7	CASSARTMWEDRTYEQYF	TGTGCCAGCAGCGCACGGACGATGTGGGAGGACCGAACCTACGAGCAGTACTTC
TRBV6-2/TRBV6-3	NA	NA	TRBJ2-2	CASSLSVVELFF	TGTGCCAGCAGTTTGTCGGTGGTGGAGCTGTTTTTT
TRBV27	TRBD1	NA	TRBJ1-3	CASSLSRDSGNTIYF	TGTGCCAGCAGTTTATCGAGGGACAGCGGAAACACCATATATTTT